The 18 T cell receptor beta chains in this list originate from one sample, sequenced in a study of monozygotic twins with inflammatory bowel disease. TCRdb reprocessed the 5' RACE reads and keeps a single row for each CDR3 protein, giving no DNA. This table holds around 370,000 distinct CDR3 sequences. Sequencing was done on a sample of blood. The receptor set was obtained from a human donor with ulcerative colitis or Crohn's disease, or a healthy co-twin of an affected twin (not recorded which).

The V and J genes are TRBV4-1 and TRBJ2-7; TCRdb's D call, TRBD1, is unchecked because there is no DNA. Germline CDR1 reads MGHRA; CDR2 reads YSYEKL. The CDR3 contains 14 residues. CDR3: CASSQDLVGGEQYF.

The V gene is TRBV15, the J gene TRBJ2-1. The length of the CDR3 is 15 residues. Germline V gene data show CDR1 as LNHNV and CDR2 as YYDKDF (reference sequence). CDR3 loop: CATSRVESSYNEQFF.

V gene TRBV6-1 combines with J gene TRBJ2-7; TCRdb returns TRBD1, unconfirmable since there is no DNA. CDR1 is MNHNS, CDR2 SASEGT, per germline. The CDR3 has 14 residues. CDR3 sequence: CASSTDRGAYEQYF.

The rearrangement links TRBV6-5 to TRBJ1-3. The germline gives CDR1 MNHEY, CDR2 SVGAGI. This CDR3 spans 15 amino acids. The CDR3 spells CASSYSSARGNTIYF.

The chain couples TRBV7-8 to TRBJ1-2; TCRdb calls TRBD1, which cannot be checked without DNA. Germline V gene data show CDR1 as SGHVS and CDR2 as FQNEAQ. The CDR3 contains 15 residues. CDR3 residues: CASSQANRANYGYTF. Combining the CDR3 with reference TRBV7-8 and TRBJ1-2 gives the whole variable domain GAGVSQSPRYKVAKRGQDVALRCDPISGHVSLFWYQQALGQGPEFLTYFQNEAQLDKSGLPSDRFFAERPEGSVSTLKIQRTQQEDSAVYLCASSQANRANYGYTFGSGTRLTVV.

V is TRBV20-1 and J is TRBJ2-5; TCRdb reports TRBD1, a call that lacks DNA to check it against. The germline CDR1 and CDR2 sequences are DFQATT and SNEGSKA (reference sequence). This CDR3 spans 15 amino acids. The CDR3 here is CSARAQGSWQETQYF.

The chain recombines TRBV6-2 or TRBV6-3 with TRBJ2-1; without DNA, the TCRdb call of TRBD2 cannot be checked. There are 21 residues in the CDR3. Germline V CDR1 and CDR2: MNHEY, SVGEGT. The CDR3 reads CASNYPWTSGGATSSYNEQFF.

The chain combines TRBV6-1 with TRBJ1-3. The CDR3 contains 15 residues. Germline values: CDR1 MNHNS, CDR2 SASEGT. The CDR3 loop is CASSAGTALGNTIYF.

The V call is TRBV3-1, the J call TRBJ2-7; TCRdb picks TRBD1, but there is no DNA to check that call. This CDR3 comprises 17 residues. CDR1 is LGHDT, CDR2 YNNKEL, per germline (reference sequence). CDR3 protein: CASSQNGQSPFSYEQYF.

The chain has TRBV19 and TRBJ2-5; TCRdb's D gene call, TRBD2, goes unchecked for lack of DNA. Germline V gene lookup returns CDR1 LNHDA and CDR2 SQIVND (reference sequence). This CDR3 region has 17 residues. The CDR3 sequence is CASSILTGGALQETQYF.

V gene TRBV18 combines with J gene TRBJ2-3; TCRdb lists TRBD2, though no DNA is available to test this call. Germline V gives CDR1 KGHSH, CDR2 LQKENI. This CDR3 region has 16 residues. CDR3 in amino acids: CASSPPASGGSDTQYF.

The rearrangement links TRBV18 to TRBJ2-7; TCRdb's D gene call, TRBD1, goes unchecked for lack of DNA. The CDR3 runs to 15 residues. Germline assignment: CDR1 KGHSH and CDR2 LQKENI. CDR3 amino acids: CASSPPGGVSDEQYF.

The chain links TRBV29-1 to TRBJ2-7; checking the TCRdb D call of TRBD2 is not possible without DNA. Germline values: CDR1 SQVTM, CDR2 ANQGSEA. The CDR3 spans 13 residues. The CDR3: CSVERAPSYEQYF.

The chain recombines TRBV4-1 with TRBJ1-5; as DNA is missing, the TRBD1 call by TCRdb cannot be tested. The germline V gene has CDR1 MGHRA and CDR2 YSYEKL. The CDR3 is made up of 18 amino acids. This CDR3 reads CASSQKGGIEYSNQPQHF.

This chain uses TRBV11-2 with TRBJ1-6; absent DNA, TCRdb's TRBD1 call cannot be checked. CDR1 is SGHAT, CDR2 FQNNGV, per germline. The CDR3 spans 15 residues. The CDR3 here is CASSLQRGGNSPLHF.

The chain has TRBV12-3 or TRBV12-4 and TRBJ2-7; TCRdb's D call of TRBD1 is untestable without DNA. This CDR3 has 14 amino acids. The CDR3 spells CASTGRGVYNEQYF.

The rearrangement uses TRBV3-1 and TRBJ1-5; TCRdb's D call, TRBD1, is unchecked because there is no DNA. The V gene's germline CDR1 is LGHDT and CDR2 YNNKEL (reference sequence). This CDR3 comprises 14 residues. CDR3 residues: CASSEEGARGPQHF.

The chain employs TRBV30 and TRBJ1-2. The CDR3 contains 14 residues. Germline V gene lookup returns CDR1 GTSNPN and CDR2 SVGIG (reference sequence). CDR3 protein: CAWSAWTANYGYTF.